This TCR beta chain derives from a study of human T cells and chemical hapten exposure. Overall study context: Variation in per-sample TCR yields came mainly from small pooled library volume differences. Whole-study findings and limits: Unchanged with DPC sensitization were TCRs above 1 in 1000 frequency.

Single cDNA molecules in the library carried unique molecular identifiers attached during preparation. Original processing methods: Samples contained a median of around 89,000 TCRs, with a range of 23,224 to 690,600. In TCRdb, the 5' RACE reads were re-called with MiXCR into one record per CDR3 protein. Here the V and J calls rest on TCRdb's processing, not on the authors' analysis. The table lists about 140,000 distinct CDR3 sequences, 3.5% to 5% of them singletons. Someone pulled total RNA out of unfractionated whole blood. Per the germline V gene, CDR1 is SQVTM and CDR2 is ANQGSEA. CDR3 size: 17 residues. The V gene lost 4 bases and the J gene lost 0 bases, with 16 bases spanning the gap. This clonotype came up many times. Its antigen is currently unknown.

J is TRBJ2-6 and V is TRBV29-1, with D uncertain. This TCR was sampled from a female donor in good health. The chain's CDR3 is CSVAGAGTNSGANVLTF. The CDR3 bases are TGCAGCGTTGCCGGTGCCGGTACTAACTCTGGGGCCAACGTCCTGACTTTC.